A single sample is the source of the 2 T cell receptor beta chains below, sequenced in a study of post-analysis software for immune sequencing data (dated by TCRdb to the mid-2010s). What the work shows at the level of the full study, not this receptor alone: Significantly higher frequencies in patients than in controls were found for about five TRBV segments, including TRBV5-6, TRBV5-1 and TRBV20-1.

The library was generated by PCR. Sequencing took place on an Illumina HiSeq 2500. To reduce PCR and sequencing biases, unique molecular identifiers were incorporated into the TCR beta cDNA libraries. TCRdb trimmed the raw reads at Q25, called clones with MiXCR and kept productive beta chains. One record per CDR3 amino acid sequence lists the most common genes and DNA. The sample table shows about 200,000 distinct CDR3 sequences, and 29% are seen once. Nearly 3.5% of the sample is taken by the ten largest. Antigens for these TCRs are unknown. The specimen sequenced was blood. These receptors all come from a girl between 2 and 17 years old with multiple sclerosis.

This clonotype appeared many times. V and J are TRBV28 and TRBJ2-5; D tentatively reads TRBD1 or TRBD2 (6 bases each). Looked up from germline, CDR1 is MDHEN and CDR2 is SYDVKM. CDR3 length: 18 residues. The V and J ends lost 1 base and 3 bases respectively, with 21 bases between them. This CDR3 reads CASSLFLGGTHKEETQYF. In DNA, the CDR3 is TGTGCCAGCAGTTTATTTCTAGGGGGGACGCATAAAGAAGAGACCCAGTACTTC.

This clonotype has a count of ten or more. V gene TRBV20-1 combines with J gene TRBJ1-5; 9 nucleotides match TRBD1. CDR3 length equals 16 residues. Germline V gene sequence: CDR1 DFQATT, CDR2 SNEGSKA (reference sequence). V was pared by 5 bases and J by 0 bases, with 8 bases of the junction left unmatched. The CDR3 sequence: CSAGRTGVISNQPQHF. The DNA for the CDR3 is TGCAGTGCTGGAAGGACAGGGGTGATTAGCAATCAGCCCCAGCATTTT.